This T cell receptor (beta chain) was sequenced in a study of post-analysis software for immune sequencing data. Study background: Relapsing-remitting, secondary progressive and progressive-relapsing multiple sclerosis were all included among the disease courses.

As to this clonotype: Its antigen is not known.

Unique molecular identifiers were carried by the TCR beta cDNA libraries. The source material, roughly 0.9 to 11 million T cells, gave rise to about 490,000 cDNA molecules. TCRdb ran MiXCR on the PCR reads and lists one entry per CDR3 protein. Of approximately 570,000 distinct CDR3 sequences listed, around 44% are singletons. Study conclusions and caveats: The study found significantly lower normalized Chao1 diversity in multiple sclerosis patients than in controls.

The source of this sequence is a girl between 5 and 17 years old with multiple sclerosis. Source material: blood.

In DNA form, the CDR3 reads TGCAGTGCTAATAGCGGGGGGGACTACAATGAGCAGTTCTTC. Residues: CSANSGGDYNEQFF. V is TRBV20-1 and J is TRBJ2-1, with 11 bases aligning to TRBD2. V was pared by 4 bases and J by 3 bases, with 2 bases of the junction left unmatched. The CDR3 covers 14 residues. CDR1 DFQATT and CDR2 SNEGSKA come from the germline V gene (reference sequence).